Below, 8 T cell receptor beta chains from the same sample are listed, as sequenced in a study of shared clonotypes between healthy human individuals. Data came from immunoSEQ multiplex PCR; TCRdb stores just in-frame clones and leaves some out. Of 600,000 or so clones listed, approximately 95% are singletons. Only CD45RO-negative cells positively selected for CCR7 counted as naive CD8 cells, so terminally differentiated effector memory CD45RA+ cells were excluded. Sequencing was done on a sample of naive CD8+ T cells sorted from blood. These TCRs come from a woman in her 30s in good health.

The chain employs TRBV25-1 and TRBJ1-6, with D possibly matching TRBD1 (6 bases). The ends were cut back, 5 bases at V and 3 bases at J, with 11 bases in the middle. Germline V lookup: CDR1 MGHDK, CDR2 SYGVNS. The CDR3 is 15 residues long. The CDR3 sequence is CASSSRDNYNSPLHF. The CDR3 nucleotides read TGTGCCAGCAGTTCCCGGGACAACTATAATTCACCCCTCCACTTT.

This sequence joins TRBV5-1 and TRBJ2-1; D might be TRBD2 (5 bases). The CDR3 has 16 amino acids. The germline gives CDR1 SGHRS, CDR2 YFSETQ. V shed 0 bases and J shed 4 bases, with 14 bases lying between them. DNA of the CDR3: TGCGCCAGCAGCTTGGCCGGCGGGCGAGGGTACAATGAGCAGTTCTTC. This codes for CASSLAGGRGYNEQFF.

V gene TRBV2 combines with J gene TRBJ2-7; 12 nucleotides match TRBD2. The CDR3 is 16 amino acids. Germline V gene data show CDR1 as SNHLY and CDR2 as FYNNEI. Unmatched junction bases numbered 6, after V lost 4 bases and J lost 2 bases. CDR3 protein: CASSAETSGGTYEQYF. The CDR3 DNA sequence: TGTGCCAGCAGTGCGGAGACTAGCGGGGGTACCTACGAGCAGTACTTC.

The genes are TRBV29-1 and TRBJ2-7, with 9 bases identical to TRBD2. Germline CDR1 and CDR2: SQVTM and ANQGSEA. This CDR3 is built from 13 residues. V trimming: 6 bases; J trimming: 6 bases; junction bases outside the gene matches: 9. CDR3 region: CSVDVAGEVEQYF. The CDR3 DNA reads TGCAGCGTGGACGTAGCGGGAGAGGTCGAGCAGTACTTC.

The chain links TRBV7-9 to TRBJ1-2; TRBD1 aligns across 7 bases. The CDR3 is made up of 14 amino acids. J lost 6 bases, V lost 3 bases, and 7 bases had no gene match. Germline CDR1 and CDR2: SEHNR and FQNEAQ (reference sequence). CDR3 coding DNA: TGTGCCAGCAGCTTCATAGACAGGGAAGATGGCTACACCTTC. This gives the protein CASSFIDREDGYTF. Together with reference TRBV7-9 and TRBJ1-2, the CDR3 gives the full variable domain: DTGVSQNPRHKITKRGQNVTFRCDPISEHNRLYWYRQTLGQGPEFLTYFQNEAQLEKSRLLSDRFSAERPKGSFSTLEIQRTEQGDSAMYLCASSFIDREDGYTFGSGTRLTVV.

The chain joins TRBV27 to TRBJ2-7, with 9 bases identical to TRBD1. This CDR3 spans 14 amino acids. V was clipped by 6 bases and J by 2 bases; unmatched bases: 5. In germline, CDR1 is MNHEY, CDR2 SMNVEV (reference sequence). The CDR3 spells CASSRRDRAYEQYF. The CDR3 bases are TGTGCCAGCAGCCGCCGGGACAGGGCCTACGAGCAGTACTTC.

The chain combines TRBV7-3 with TRBJ2-7; TRBD2 aligns across 14 bases. This CDR3 comprises 14 residues. Germline loops: CDR1 SGHTA, CDR2 FQGTGA. V shed 4 bases, J shed 6 bases, and the junction held 2 bases outside the gene matches. The DNA for the CDR3 is TGTGCCAGCAGCTCGGGACTAGCGGGAGCCGAGCAGTACTTC. It is translated as CASSSGLAGAEQYF.

J is TRBJ2-7 and V is TRBV5-6, with a possible D match to TRBD1 (6 bases). V was shortened by 2 bases and J by 3 bases, with 9 bases between the two germline ends. Germline V gene data show CDR1 as SGHDT and CDR2 as YYEEEE. The CDR3 totals 13 residues. For the CDR3, the DNA is TGTGCCAGCAGCTTTGGACAGTTCTACGAGCAGTACTTC. It encodes CASSFGQFYEQYF. Variable domain in full (rest from reference TRBV5-6 and TRBJ2-7): DAGVTQSPTHLIKTRGQQVTLRCSPKSGHDTVSWYQQALGQGPQFIFQYYEEEERQRGNFPDRFSGHQFPNYSSELNVNALLLGDSALYLCASSFGQFYEQYFGPGTRLTVT.